These 12 T cell receptor beta chains were sequenced from one sample in a study of shared T cell receptors in the human thymus. Some clones are missing from TCRdb's copy, which holds only in-frame ones; the method was immunoSEQ multiplex PCR. The sample shows hundreds of thousands of clones, approximately 89% of them seen only once. These data were likewise used in another study, on human thymus T cells.

Material for sequencing was thymocytes. The receptors stem from a boy under two years old with a congenital heart defect.

This chain links TRBV6-4 with TRBJ2-7; the match to TRBD1 covers 9 bases. The CDR3 is 18 residues long. The V gene end was trimmed by 0 bases and the J gene end by 3 bases; junction bases not matched to a gene: 12. Germline V gene lookup returns CDR1 MRHNA and CDR2 SNTAGT. Here the CDR3 DNA reads TGTGCCAGCAGTGACTCCGGGACAGGGATAGAAAATTACTACGAGCAGTACTTC. Its protein product is CASSDSGTGIENYYEQYF.

The chain has TRBV28 and TRBJ2-5; 7 bases map to TRBD1. The ends lost 4 bases at V and 4 bases at J; junction bases unmatched: 18. CDR3 length: 18 amino acids. Germline CDR1 MDHEN, CDR2 SYDVKM. CDR3 residues: CASSSPPPGQALRETQYF. Written as DNA, the CDR3 is TGTGCCAGCAGTTCCCCACCCCCCGGACAGGCCCTCAGAGAGACCCAGTACTTC.

A few counts support this clone. The gene calls are TRBV11-3 and TRBJ1-2, with D maybe TRBD1 (5 bases). Trimming shortened V by 5 bases and J by 3 bases, and 13 bases separated the two germline ends. CDR1 and CDR2 (germline): SGHNT, YENEEA. This CDR3 is built from 14 residues. The CDR3 region is CASSVLWGDYGYTF. CDR3 DNA: TGTGCCAGCAGCGTTCTTTGGGGGGACTATGGCTACACCTTC.

The gene calls are TRBV29-1 and TRBJ2-2, with 7 nucleotides matching TRBD2. The V gene's germline CDR1 is SQVTM and CDR2 ANQGSEA. Trimming removed 4 bases from V and 0 bases from J; junction bases left unmatched: 14. CDR3 length equals 18 residues. The CDR3 spells CSVVNEKTSDSNTGELFF. Written as DNA, the CDR3 is TGCAGCGTTGTAAACGAAAAAACTAGCGACTCGAACACCGGGGAGCTGTTTTTT.

The chain's CDR3 is CASSVAPRGLAWEIANYGYTF. CDR3 nucleotides: TGTGCCAGCAGCGTAGCCCCCAGGGGCCTAGCCTGGGAAATAGCTAACTATGGCTACACCTTC. This chain joins TRBV9 and TRBJ1-2; a weak D match, TRBD1 (6 bases). CDR3 length: 21 residues. Per the germline V gene, CDR1 is SGDLS and CDR2 is YYNGEE. V gave up 0 bases and J gave up 0 bases, with 27 bases separating them.

V usage is TRBV18 and J usage is TRBJ1-1; 8 positions agree with TRBD1. From germline, CDR1 is KGHSH and CDR2 LQKENI. With 1 base clipped from V and 5 bases from J, the junction kept 9 bases outside the gene matches. This CDR3 region has 16 residues. CDR3 amino acids: CASSPQGQGKGTEAFF. For the CDR3, the DNA is TGTGCCAGCTCACCACAAGGACAGGGAAAGGGGACTGAAGCTTTCTTT.

This clone has only a few counts. The rearrangement uses TRBV14 and TRBJ2-1; D is undetermined. Germline CDR1 reads SGHDN; CDR2 reads FVKESK. The CDR3 runs to 18 residues. V was trimmed by 0 bases and J by 2 bases, leaving 17 bases between them. As DNA, the CDR3 is TGTGCCAGCAGCCAAGATCTGTTGCCAAGCCTTACCTACAATGAGCAGTTCTTC. Its translation is CASSQDLLPSLTYNEQFF. Complete variable domain (other parts from reference TRBV14 and TRBJ2-1): EAGVTQFPSHSVIEKGQTVTLRCDPISGHDNLYWYRRVMGKEIKFLLHFVKESKQDESGMPNNRFLAERTGGTYSTLKVQPAELEDSGVYFCASSQDLLPSLTYNEQFFGPGTRLTVL.

V usage is TRBV28 and J usage is TRBJ2-7; 11 nucleotides align to TRBD2. Per germline, CDR1 MDHEN and CDR2 SYDVKM. The CDR3 length is 16 residues. V shed 2 bases and J 2 bases; nucleotides not matched to a gene: 5. In DNA form, the CDR3 reads TGTGCCAGCAGTTTAAGACTAGCGGGACCAACCTACGAGCAGTACTTC. Translation: CASSLRLAGPTYEQYF. Combining the CDR3 with reference TRBV28 and TRBJ2-7 gives the whole variable domain DVKVTQSSRYLVKRTGEKVFLECVQDMDHENMFWYRQDPGLGLRLIYFSYDVKMKEKGDIPEGYSVSREKKERFSLILESASTNQTSMYLCASSLRLAGPTYEQYFGPGTRLTVT.

The J gene is TRBJ2-3, the V gene TRBV5-4; 12 bases line up with TRBD2. Germline values: CDR1 SGHNT, CDR2 YYREEE (reference sequence). The CDR3 is made up of 12 amino acids. Trimming removed 10 bases from V and 5 bases from J; junction bases left unmatched: 2. CDR3 in amino acids: CAATSGGDTQYF. CDR3 DNA sequence: TGTGCCGCGACTAGCGGGGGAGATACGCAGTATTTT.

The V and J genes are TRBV5-4 and TRBJ1-6; 9 nucleotides align to TRBD1. The ends lost 3 bases at V and 9 bases at J; junction bases unmatched: 4. The CDR3 covers 14 residues. The germline gives CDR1 SGHNT, CDR2 YYREEE (reference sequence). This CDR3 reads CASSSDRGSSPLHF. The CDR3 DNA reads TGTGCCAGCAGCTCGGACAGGGGAAGTTCACCCCTCCACTTT.

This chain joins TRBV9 and TRBJ1-5; maybe TRBD1 (6 bases). There are 15 residues in the CDR3. CDR1 is SGDLS and CDR2 is YYNGEE in the germline V gene. The V and J ends lost 0 bases and 3 bases respectively, with 10 bases between them. The CDR3 DNA is TGTGCCAGCAGCGTAGGCAGGGGCCTCAATCAGCCCCAGCATTTT. This encodes CASSVGRGLNQPQHF.

J is TRBJ1-1 and V is TRBV5-1; no firm D call. Germline CDR1 and CDR2: SGHRS and YFSETQ. This CDR3 is 12 amino acids long. The V gene lost 5 bases and the J gene lost 5 bases, with 10 bases spanning the gap. For the CDR3, the DNA is TGCGCCAGCAGACGGTGGGAGACTGAAGCTTTCTTT. This encodes CASRRWETEAFF.